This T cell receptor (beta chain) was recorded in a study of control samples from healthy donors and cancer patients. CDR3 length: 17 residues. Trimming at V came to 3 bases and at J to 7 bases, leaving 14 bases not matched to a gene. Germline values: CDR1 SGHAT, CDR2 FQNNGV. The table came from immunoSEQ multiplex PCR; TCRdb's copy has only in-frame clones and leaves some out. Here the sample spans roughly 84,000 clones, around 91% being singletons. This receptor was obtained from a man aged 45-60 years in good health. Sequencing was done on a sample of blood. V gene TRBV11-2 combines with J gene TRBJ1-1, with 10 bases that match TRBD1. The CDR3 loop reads CASSLGRDRGRLGEAFF. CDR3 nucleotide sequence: TGTGCCAGCAGCTTGGGCCGAGACAGGGGGCGACTTGGTGAAGCTTTCTTT.